The rows below give T cell receptor beta chains drawn from one sample of a study of T cells in tuberculosis. Repertoires were generated with immunoSEQ multiplex PCR, while TCRdb's copy carries only in-frame clones and drops some. The data contain roughly 92,000 clones, just over 90% of them singletons. Sequences were obtained from CD1b-GMM tetramer-negative cells sorted from PBMCs. The receptor set was obtained from an adult woman with latent tuberculosis. CDR3s include the opening cysteine and the closing phenylalanine or tryptophan. D genes are given only for firm matches. Size values are once, few and many counts, or a class for expanded clones, and some rows have none.

j_call clone_size v_call d_call cdr3_nt cdr3_aa
TRBJ2-3 NA TRBV18 TRBD2 TGTGCCAGCTCAGTATTGAGCGGGGGTAGCACAGATACGCAGTATTTT CASSVLSGGSTDTQYF
TRBJ2-7 NA TRBV18 NA TGTGCCAGCTCACTACAGGAGTACGAGCAGTACTTC CASSLQEYEQYF
TRBJ1-1 NA TRBV10-3 NA TGTGCCATCAGTGAGTACGAAGCCGCAGGGGCTTTCTTT CAISEYEAAGAFF
TRBJ2-1 NA TRBV18 TRBD2 TGTGCCAGCTCACCACGGCTAGCGGATTACTACAATGAGCAGTTCTTC CASSPRLADYYNEQFF
TRBJ1-3 NA TRBV28 TRBD1 TGTGCCACTCGGACAGGGGGCGGGTTGAGCTCTGGAAACACCATATATTTT CATRTGGGLSSGNTIYF
TRBJ1-1 NA TRBV9 TRBD1 TGTGCCAGCAGCGAGGGACAGGGGGCGATTGAAGCTTTCTTT CASSEGQGAIEAFF
TRBJ1-3 few TRBV5-8 TRBD1 TGTGCCATCCCGAGACCCACCGGGACAGGGACTGGAAACACCATATATTTT CAIPRPTGTGTGNTIYF
TRBJ2-2 NA TRBV30 NA TGTGCCTGGTCAGGTGCCAACACCGGGGAGCTGTTTTTT CAWSGANTGELFF
TRBJ1-5 NA TRBV5-1 TRBD1 TGCGCCAGCAGCTCGGGGACAGATAGCAATCAGCCCCAGCATTTT CASSSGTDSNQPQHF
TRBJ2-7 NA TRBV4-2 TRBD2 TGTGCCAGCAGCCAAGCGGGACTAGCGGGGGGGCGCCTGTACTTC CASSQAGLAGGRLYF
TRBJ1-2 NA TRBV5-4 TRBD1 TGTGCCAGCAGCTTGGTACCAGGGGGAATATTCAACTATGGCTACACCTTC CASSLVPGGIFNYGYTF
TRBJ1-4 NA TRBV10-2 NA TGCGCCAGCGCGGGGACCGTTAATGAAAAACTGTTTTTT CASAGTVNEKLFF
TRBJ2-3 NA TRBV27 NA TGTGCCAGCAGTTTGGGCAGAAACACAGATACGCAGTATTTT CASSLGRNTDTQYF
TRBJ1-6 NA TRBV30 TRBD1 TGTGCCTGGGGGATACAGGGGATTCCAAATTCACCCCTCCACTTT CAWGIQGIPNSPLHF
TRBJ1-6 few TRBV27 NA TGTGCCAGCAGTCTGGGGAGCTCCTATAATTCACCCCTCCACTTT CASSLGSSYNSPLHF
TRBJ2-3 once TRBV27 TRBD2 TGTGCCAGCAGCCCGACCGTTAGCGGGGGGGCCAATACGCAGTATTTT CASSPTVSGGANTQYF
TRBJ1-4 NA TRBV19 NA TGTGCCAGTGGGGACGGGACTCGACTGTTTTTT CASGDGTRLFF
TRBJ1-1 NA TRBV19 TRBD1 TGTGCCAGTATAGAGGACAGGGGCGAGGACACTGAAGCTTTCTTT CASIEDRGEDTEAFF
TRBJ1-1 NA TRBV4-1 TRBD1 TGCGCCACGAGCCTGGGACTCCAGGGGGTGACTGAAGCTTTCTTT CATSLGLQGVTEAFF
TRBJ1-2 NA TRBV5-4 TRBD1 TGTGCCAGCAGCCGTCGGGACAGGGAAAAGGGCTACACCTTC CASSRRDREKGYTF
TRBJ2-5 NA TRBV7-9 NA TGTGCCAGCAGCTTAGCGGGAGGAGAGACCCAGTACTTC CASSLAGGETQYF
TRBJ1-1 NA TRBV5-1 TRBD1 TGCGCCAGCAGCTCAGGGACAGGCCTGAACACTGAAGCTTTCTTT CASSSGTGLNTEAFF
TRBJ1-2 NA TRBV27 NA TGTGCCAGCAGTTTAAGCCCGGGGGGCTATGGCTACACCTTC CASSLSPGGYGYTF
TRBJ2-3 NA TRBV7-8 NA TGTGCCAGCAGCTTAAGGAGGGCCCCCACAGATACGCAGTATTTT CASSLRRAPTDTQYF
TRBJ1-1 NA TRBV29-1 NA TGCAGCGTTGAACTACAGAGGAACACTGAAGCTTTCTTT CSVELQRNTEAFF
TRBJ2-3 NA TRBV18 TRBD2 TGTGCCAGCTCACCCAGGCTAGCGGGGGGCTCAGTACCGCAGTATTTT CASSPRLAGGSVPQYF
TRBJ2-3 NA TRBV2 TRBD1 TGTGCCAGCTCCAGGGGGCAGGGTACAGATACGCAGTATTTT CASSRGQGTDTQYF
TRBJ2-1 NA TRBV4-2 NA TGTGCCAGCAGCCAAGTAGGGGGCAATGAGCAGTTCTTC CASSQVGGNEQFF
TRBJ1-2 NA TRBV6-4 NA TGTGCCAGCAACCCCGGAGGGTTCGGCCATGGCTACACCTTC CASNPGGFGHGYTF
TRBJ2-2 NA TRBV19 NA TGTGCCAGTAGTACACAGGGGAACACCGGGGAGCTGTTTTTT CASSTQGNTGELFF
TRBJ1-1 NA TRBV9 TRBD1 TGTGCCAGCAGCGAGGGGACAGGGCCGAACACTGAAGCTTTCTTT CASSEGTGPNTEAFF
TRBJ1-1 few TRBV5-8 NA TGTGCCAGCAGCTTGGTTGTGACAGCTGAGTTCAAAGCTTTCTTT CASSLVVTAEFKAFF
TRBJ2-5 NA TRBV28 NA TGTGCCAGCAGTTTAAGCGTCCAGGGAAACAGAGAGACCCAGTACTTC CASSLSVQGNRETQYF
TRBJ2-3 NA TRBV11-3 TRBD2 TGTGCCAGCAGCCCCGGGACTAGCGGGGACACAGATACGCAGTATTTT CASSPGTSGDTDTQYF
TRBJ1-2 few TRBV5-4 NA TGTGCCAGCAGCTTGGGACAGAGCAACTATGGCTACACCTTC CASSLGQSNYGYTF
TRBJ2-5 NA TRBV11-3 TRBD2 TGTGCCAGCAGCCACGGGACTAGCGGAATCCAAGAGACCCAGTACTTC CASSHGTSGIQETQYF
TRBJ1-2 NA TRBV25-1 NA TGTGCCAGCAGTGAATACAGGTCACTCTATGGCTACACCTTC CASSEYRSLYGYTF
TRBJ1-2 NA TRBV23-1 NA TGCGCCAATCCCCGACAGTTCCATGGCTACACCTTC CANPRQFHGYTF
TRBJ1-1 NA TRBV7-9 TRBD1 TGTGCCAGCAGCTTATTTAGGACCGGGACAGGGGGCCTCACTGAAGCTTTCTTT CASSLFRTGTGGLTEAFF
TRBJ2-3 NA TRBV2 TRBD2 TGTGCCAGCAGGTGGACTAGCGGGGGCACAGATACGCAGTATTTT CASRWTSGGTDTQYF
TRBJ1-5 NA TRBV6-5 TRBD1 TGTGCCAGCAGTTACCCTGGGACAGGGAGTCCATCAGCCCCAGCATTT CASSYPGTGSPSAPAF
TRBJ2-1 NA TRBV6-6 NA TGTGCCAGCAGTTCGATCAGAACCTCCTACAATGAGCAGTTCTTC CASSSIRTSYNEQFF
TRBJ2-3 NA TRBV7-2 TRBD2 TGTGCCAGCAGCTTAGTAACCCTAGCGGGGGGGCCCACAGATACGCAGTATTTT CASSLVTLAGGPTDTQYF
TRBJ2-1 NA TRBV7-2 TRBD2 TGTGCCAGCAGCTTAGCCGTCCTAGCGGGGGGGTACAATGAGCAGTTCTTC CASSLAVLAGGYNEQFF
TRBJ2-6 once TRBV9 TRBD1 TGTGCCAGCAGCGTAGTAGGGGGCCCCGTATCTGGGGCCAACGTCCTGACTTTC CASSVVGGPVSGANVLTF
TRBJ2-5 NA TRBV4-2 NA TGTGCCAGCAGCCAAGAACGAACCGGGCAAGAGACCCAGTACTTC CASSQERTGQETQYF
TRBJ2-3 NA TRBV18 NA TGTGCCAGCTCACCAGGGGGGTCCCGCACAGATACGCAGTATTTT CASSPGGSRTDTQYF
TRBJ2-2 NA TRBV1 NA TGCACCAGCAGCCAATACGGGACAGCGAACACCGGGGAGCTGTTTTTT CTSSQYGTANTGELFF